A selection of T cell receptor beta chains follows, all from one sample in a study of cytomegalovirus exposure and HLA in healthy donors. Using immunoSEQ multiplex PCR, the repertoire was profiled, and TCRdb retains in-frame clones only, with some absent. The sample yields about 110,000 clones, more than 65% seen once. What was sequenced was PBMCs. The receptor source for this set is a man younger than 45 in good health and CMV-seronegative. CDR3s include the opening cysteine and the closing phenylalanine or tryptophan. A D gene is named only where the DNA matches it firmly. Part of the rows lack a size; the others show once, few, many or a class for expanded clones.

>TRBD2|.|TRBV6-5|TRBJ2-3
TGTGCCAGCAGTTACGGACTAGCGGGCATCACAGATACGCAGTATTTT
CASSYGLAGITDTQYF
>.|once|TRBV19|TRBJ1-1
TGTGCCAGTAGTGGGCGGAACACTGAAGCTTTCTTT
CASSGRNTEAFF
>TRBD1|.|TRBV5-1|TRBJ2-5
TGCGCCAGCAGCTGGTGGGACAGCCAAGAGACCCAGTACTTC
CASSWWDSQETQYF
>TRBD1|.|TRBV6-5|TRBJ2-2
TGTGCCAGCGGGGGACAGACCACCGGGGAGCTGTTTTTT
CASGGQTTGELFF
>.|once|TRBV10-3|TRBJ1-1
TGTGCCATCAGTCCGCAGGGAAGGCAGGACACTGAAGCTTTCTTT
CAISPQGRQDTEAFF
>.|.|TRBV2|TRBJ1-2
TGTGCAGAAGACCCGGGCGCGGGTCAGGATGGCTACACCTTC
CAEDPGAGQDGYTF
>.|.|TRBV1|TRBJ2-5
TGCACCAGCAGCCCCCCTAGCCCGCGGGGGGCGAGAGAGACCCAGTACTTC
CTSSPPSPRGARETQYF
>TRBD2|once|TRBV27|TRBJ2-1
TGTGCCAGCAGTTGGCCCAGCGGGAATGTAAATGAGCAGTTCTTC
CASSWPSGNVNEQFF
>.|.|TRBV5-6|TRBJ2-5
TGTGCCAGCAGCGCGCCGCAAGAGACCCAGTACTTC
CASSAPQETQYF
>TRBD2|.|TRBV2|TRBJ2-1
TGTGCCAGCAGTGCCGGGGCTAGCGGGGGGGCCTTGAAGGAGCAGTTCTTC
CASSAGASGGALKEQFF
>.|.|TRBV5-1|TRBJ2-2
TGCGCCAGCAGCTTGGGAGGGAACACCGGGGAGCTGTTTTTT
CASSLGGNTGELFF
>TRBD1|.|TRBV2|TRBJ2-1
TGTGCCAGCAACGGACAGGGGGTAAATGAGCAGTTCTTC
CASNGQGVNEQFF
>TRBD2|once|TRBV30|TRBJ2-1
TGTGCCTGGAGCGCCGGGACTACGGCTGAGCAGTTCTTC
CAWSAGTTAEQFF
>TRBD2|.|TRBV10-1|TRBJ2-1
TGCGCCAGCAGTGAGTCGCGGGGGGGTTACAATGAGCAGTTCTTC
CASSESRGGYNEQFF
>.|.|TRBV4-2|TRBJ1-2
TGTGCCAGCAGCCAAGGACGGGAGGGGCGCCCCTATGGCTACACCTTC
CASSQGREGRPYGYTF
>.|large|TRBV4-2|TRBJ2-6
TGTGCCAGCAGCCAAGGGTCAGGCTCTGGGGCCAACGTCCTGACTTTC
CASSQGSGSGANVLTF
>TRBD2|.|TRBV4-1|TRBJ2-1
TGCGCCAGCAGCCAAGGGACTAGCGGATACAATGAGCAGTTCTTC
CASSQGTSGYNEQFF
>.|few|TRBV6-5|TRBJ1-1
TGTGCCAGCATTGGGGCCACGACTCCGATAGCTTTCTTT
CASIGATTPIAFF
>TRBD1|.|TRBV6-5|TRBJ1-1
TGTGCCAGCAGTTACAATACAGGGGACACTGAAGCTTTCTTT
CASSYNTGDTEAFF
>.|.|TRBV11-1|TRBJ2-7
TGTGCCAGCAGCTTAGTTCCCGGGAGCTACGAGCAGTACTTC
CASSLVPGSYEQYF
>.|.|TRBV28|TRBJ1-5
TGTGCCAGCAGGAGACAGGTTTCGAATCAGCCCCAGCATTTT
CASRRQVSNQPQHF
>.|.|TRBV5-1|TRBJ2-5
TGCGCCAGCAGCGCCGTTTTAGGGGTAGGAGAGGAGACCCAGTACTTC
CASSAVLGVGEETQYF
>.|.|TRBV9|TRBJ2-7
TGTGCCAGCAGCGACTCGTTGACCTACGAGCAGTACTTC
CASSDSLTYEQYF
>TRBD1|.|TRBV7-9|TRBJ2-1
TGTGCCAGCAGTCCAGGGGGCAGGCCCTACAATGAGCAGTTCTTC
CASSPGGRPYNEQFF
>TRBD2|.|TRBV5-4|TRBJ2-1
TGTGCCAGCAGCTTGGGGCCCGGGACTAGCAGACTCGGCAATGAGCAGTTCTTC
CASSLGPGTSRLGNEQFF
>.|few|TRBV21-1|TRBJ2-2
TGTGCCAGCAGCGACGAGGGACAGGGTGAAACCGGGGAGCTGTTTTTT
CASSDEGQGETGELFF
>TRBD1|.|TRBV18|TRBJ2-5
TGTGCCAGCTCACCGGACAGGTTAGAGACCCAGTACTTC
CASSPDRLETQYF
>.|.|TRBV9|TRBJ1-6
TGTGCCAGCAGCGTCGGGGGGGGGAATTCACCCCTCCACTTT
CASSVGGGNSPLHF
>TRBD1|.|TRBV5-1|TRBJ1-4
TGCGCCAGCAGCCCGGACAGGGCTGAAAAACTGTTTTTT
CASSPDRAEKLFF
>.|.|TRBV30|TRBJ2-7
TGTGCCTGGAGTAACCAGGGCTACGACGAGCAGTACTTC
CAWSNQGYDEQYF
>.|.|TRBV4-1|TRBJ1-5
TGCGCCAGCAGCCAAGTTGCCTCGGATCAGCCCCAGCATTTT
CASSQVASDQPQHF
>TRBD1|.|TRBV27|TRBJ2-7
TGTGCCAGCAGGAGGACAGGGTGGTACGAGCAGTACTTC
CASRRTGWYEQYF
>TRBD1|.|TRBV6-5|TRBJ1-6
TGTGCCAGCAAACCGGACAGGTCCTATAGACCCCTCCACTTT
CASKPDRSYRPLHF
>.|.|TRBV2|TRBJ2-2
TGTGCCAGCACAGAAACCGGGGAGCTGTTTTTT
CASTETGELFF
>TRBD2|.|TRBV14|TRBJ2-7
TGTGCCAGCAGCCAAGAAGCTAGCGGTCCCTACGAGCAGTACTTC
CASSQEASGPYEQYF
>.|.|TRBV5-1|TRBJ2-5
TGCGCCAGCAGCTTGAACGCGCCTCCAGGAACCCAGTACTTC
CASSLNAPPGTQYF
>TRBD2|.|TRBV5-1|TRBJ2-5
TGCGCCAGCAGCTTGACAGCGGGGGGGATTCAAGAGACCCAGTACTTC
CASSLTAGGIQETQYF
>.|once|TRBV20-1|TRBJ2-7
TGCAGTGTGGGAGGTTCCTACGAGCAGTACTTC
CSVGGSYEQYF
>TRBD1|.|TRBV6-4|TRBJ2-1
TGTGCCAGCAAGGGGACAGGGGGTGGAAATGAGCAGTTCTTC
CASKGTGGGNEQFF
>.|.|TRBV11-2|TRBJ2-7
TGTGCCAGCAGCTTAAACAGGGTATGGGAGCAGTACTTC
CASSLNRVWEQYF
>.|few|TRBV6-4|TRBJ1-1
TGTGCCAGCAGGCCTCCAAGGCGCAGGACTGTGAACACTGAAGCTTTCTTT
CASRPPRRRTVNTEAFF
>TRBD2|.|TRBV28|TRBJ2-3
TGTGCCAGCAGTTTAGCGGGAGGGGGGGATACGCAGTATTTT
CASSLAGGGDTQYF
>.|.|TRBV11-2|TRBJ2-7
TGTGCCAGCAGCTTAGATAGGCGGGAAATATACGAGCAGTACTTC
CASSLDRREIYEQYF
>.|.|TRBV18|TRBJ2-4
TGTGCCAGCTCACCGCCCGAATGGAGAAACATTCAGTACTTC
CASSPPEWRNIQYF
>TRBD1|.|TRBV5-1|TRBJ1-2
TGCGCCAGCAGCCGGGACAGGGCCCCTGAGGGCTACACCTTC
CASSRDRAPEGYTF
>TRBD1|few|TRBV6-4|TRBJ2-1
TGTGCCAGCAGTGAGGGACAGGGGGCCGATGAGCAGTTCTTC
CASSEGQGADEQFF
>.|.|TRBV21-1|TRBJ2-5
TGTGCCAGCAGCAAAGAGACTATCCAAGAGACCCAGTACTTC
CASSKETIQETQYF
>TRBD2|once|TRBV4-2|TRBJ2-1
TGTGCCAGCAGCCAATCCCCGGGACTAGATTACAATGAGCAGTTCTTC
CASSQSPGLDYNEQFF
>TRBD1|.|TRBV11-2|TRBJ1-2
TGTGCCAGCAGCCGAACAGGGGTCGGCTATGGCTACACCTTC
CASSRTGVGYGYTF
>.|.|TRBV29-1|TRBJ2-1
TGCAGCGTTGATTCGGGGGTGGCTGAGCAGTTCTTC
CSVDSGVAEQFF
>.|.|TRBV7-9|TRBJ1-2
TGTGCCAGCAGCTTAGACGGCTATGGCTACACCTTC
CASSLDGYGYTF
>TRBD2|.|TRBV2|TRBJ2-1
TGTGCCAGCGGAGCGGGGGGGGGAGGGAATGAGCAGTTCTTC
CASGAGGGGNEQFF
>TRBD1|.|TRBV13|TRBJ1-3
TGTGCCAGCAGCTTCTGGGGACAGGGCGGAAACACCATATATTTT
CASSFWGQGGNTIYF